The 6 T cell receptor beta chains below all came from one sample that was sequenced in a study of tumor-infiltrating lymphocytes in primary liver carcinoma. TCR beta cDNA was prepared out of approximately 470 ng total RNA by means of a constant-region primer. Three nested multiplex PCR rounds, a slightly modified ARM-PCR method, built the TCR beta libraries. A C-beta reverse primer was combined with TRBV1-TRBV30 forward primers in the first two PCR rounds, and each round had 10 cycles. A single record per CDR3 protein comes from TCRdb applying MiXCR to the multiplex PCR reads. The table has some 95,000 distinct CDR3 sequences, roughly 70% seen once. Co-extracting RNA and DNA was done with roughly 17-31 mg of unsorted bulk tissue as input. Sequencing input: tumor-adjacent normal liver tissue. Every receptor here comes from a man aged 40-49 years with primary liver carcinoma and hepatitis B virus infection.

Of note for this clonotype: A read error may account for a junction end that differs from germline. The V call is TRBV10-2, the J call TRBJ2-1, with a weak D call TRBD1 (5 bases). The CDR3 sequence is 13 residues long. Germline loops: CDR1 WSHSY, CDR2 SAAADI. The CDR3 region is CASSVQVYNELCF. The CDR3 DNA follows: TGCGCCAGCAGTGTACAGGTTTACAATGAGCTGTGCTTC.

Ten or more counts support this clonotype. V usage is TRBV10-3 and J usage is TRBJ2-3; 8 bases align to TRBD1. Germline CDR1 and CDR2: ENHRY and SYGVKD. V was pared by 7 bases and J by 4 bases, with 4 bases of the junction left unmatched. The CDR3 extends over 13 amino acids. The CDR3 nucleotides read TGTGCCATCACAGGGGGCTTGTCAGATACGCAGTATTTT. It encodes CAITGGLSDTQYF.

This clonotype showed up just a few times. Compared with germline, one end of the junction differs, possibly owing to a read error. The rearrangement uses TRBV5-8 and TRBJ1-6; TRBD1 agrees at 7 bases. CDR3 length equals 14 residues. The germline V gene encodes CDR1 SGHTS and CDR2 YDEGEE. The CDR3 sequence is CVSSRDRYNSPLHF. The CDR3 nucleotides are TGTGTCAGCAGCCGGGACAGATATAATTCACCCCTCCACTTT.

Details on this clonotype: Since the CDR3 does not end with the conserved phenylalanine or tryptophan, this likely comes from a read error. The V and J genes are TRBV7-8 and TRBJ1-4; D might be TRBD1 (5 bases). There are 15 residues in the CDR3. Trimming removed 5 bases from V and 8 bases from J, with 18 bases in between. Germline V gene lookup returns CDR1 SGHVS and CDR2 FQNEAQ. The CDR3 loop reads CASSPLEGRGEKLFL. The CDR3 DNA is TGTGCCAGCAGCCCGCTGGAGGGGCGAGGCGAAAAACTGTTTCTT.

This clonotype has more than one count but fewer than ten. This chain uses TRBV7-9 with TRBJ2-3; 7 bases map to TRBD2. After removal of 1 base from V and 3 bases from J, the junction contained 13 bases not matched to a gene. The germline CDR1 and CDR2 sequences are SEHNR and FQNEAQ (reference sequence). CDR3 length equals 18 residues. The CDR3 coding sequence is TGTGCCAGCAGCTTAGGTCGGGGATACGGCGGGAGAACAGATACGCAGTATTTT. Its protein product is CASSLGRGYGGRTDTQYF. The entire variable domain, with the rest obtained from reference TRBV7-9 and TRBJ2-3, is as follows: DTGVSQNPRHKITKRGQNVTFRCDPISEHNRLYWYRQTLGQGPEFLTYFQNEAQLEKSRLLSDRFSAERPKGSFSTLEIQRTEQGDSAMYLCASSLGRGYGGRTDTQYFGPGTRLTVL.

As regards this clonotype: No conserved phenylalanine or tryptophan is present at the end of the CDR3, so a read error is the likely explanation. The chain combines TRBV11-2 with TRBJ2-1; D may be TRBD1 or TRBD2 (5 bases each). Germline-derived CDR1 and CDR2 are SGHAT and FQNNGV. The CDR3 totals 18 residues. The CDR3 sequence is CASSLVRADSGYGDEQFL. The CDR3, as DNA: TGTGCCAGCAGCTTAGTCCGGGCAGACAGCGGTTATGGGGATGAACAGTTCTTA.